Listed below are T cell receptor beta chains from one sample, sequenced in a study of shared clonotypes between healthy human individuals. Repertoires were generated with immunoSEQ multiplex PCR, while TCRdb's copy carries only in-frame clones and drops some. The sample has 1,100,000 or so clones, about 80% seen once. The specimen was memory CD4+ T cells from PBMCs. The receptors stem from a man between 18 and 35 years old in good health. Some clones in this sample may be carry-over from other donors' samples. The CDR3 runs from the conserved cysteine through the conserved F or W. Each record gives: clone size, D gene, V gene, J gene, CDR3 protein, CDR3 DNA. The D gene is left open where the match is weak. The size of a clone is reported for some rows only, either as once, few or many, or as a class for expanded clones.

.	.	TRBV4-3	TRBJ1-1	CASSQDRGFTEAFF	TGCGCCAGCAGCCAAGATCGGGGCTTCACTGAAGCTTTCTTT
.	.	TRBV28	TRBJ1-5	CATSPVGVGYQPQHF	TGTGCCACCTCCCCAGTTGGGGTCGGGTATCAGCCCCAGCATTTT
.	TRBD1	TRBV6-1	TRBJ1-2	CASRGQGKNGGYTF	TGTGCCAGCAGGGGACAGGGAAAGAATGGAGGCTACACCTTC
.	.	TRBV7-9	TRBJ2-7	CASSLGSGFYEQYF	TGTGCCAGCAGCTTAGGGTCGGGTTTCTACGAGCAGTACTTC
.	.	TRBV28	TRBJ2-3	CASMGSRGYTDTQYF	TGTGCCAGCATGGGGTCCCGCGGATACACAGATACGCAGTATTTT
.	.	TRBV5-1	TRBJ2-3	CASSRSGGTDTQYF	TGCGCCAGCTCCCGCTCAGGCGGAACAGATACGCAGTATTTT
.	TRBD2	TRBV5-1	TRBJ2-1	CASSPSGSSYNEQFF	TGCGCCAGCAGTCCGAGCGGGAGCTCCTACAATGAGCAGTTCTTC
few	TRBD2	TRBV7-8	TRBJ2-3	CASSSGLAGSVTDTQYF	TGTGCCAGCAGCTCGGGACTAGCGGGAAGCGTGACAGATACGCAGTATTTT
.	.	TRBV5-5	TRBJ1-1	CASSPGGAATEAFF	TGTGCCAGCAGCCCCGGTGGAGCCGCCACTGAAGCTTTCTTT
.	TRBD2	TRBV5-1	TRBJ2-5	CASSLDLAGGSLGTQYF	TGCGCCAGCAGCTTGGATCTAGCGGGAGGGAGCTTGGGGACCCAGTACTTC
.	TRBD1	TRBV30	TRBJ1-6	CATQTGTVNSPLHF	TGTGCCACACAGACCGGGACAGTGAATTCACCCCTCCACTTT
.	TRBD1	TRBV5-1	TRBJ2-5	CASSPTRMTGLGTQYF	TGCGCCAGCAGCCCTACGAGGATGACAGGGCTGGGGACCCAGTACTTC
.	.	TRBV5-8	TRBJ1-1	CASSLAWGRNTEAFF	TGTGCCAGCAGCTTGGCGTGGGGCCGAAACACTGAAGCTTTCTTT
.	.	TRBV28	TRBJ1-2	CASSLLTDYGYTF	TGTGCCAGCAGTTTGTTGACAGACTATGGCTACACCTTC
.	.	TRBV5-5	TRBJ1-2	CASSLAPGVSYGYTF	TGTGCCAGCAGCTTGGCCCCCGGGGTTTCCTATGGCTACACCTTC
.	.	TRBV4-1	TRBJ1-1	CASSQGRGTGTEAFF	TGCGCCAGCAGCCAAGGCCGGGGGACGGGCACTGAAGCTTTCTTT
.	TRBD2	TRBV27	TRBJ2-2	CASSSGGEGRTGELFF	TGTGCCAGCAGCTCCGGGGGGGAGGGTCGGACTGGGGAGCTGTTTTTT
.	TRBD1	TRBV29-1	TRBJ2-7	CSAIRDSDRGPYEQYF	TGCAGCGCCATAAGGGACTCGGACAGGGGGCCCTACGAGCAGTACTTC
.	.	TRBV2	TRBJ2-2	CASSGTAGELFF	TGTGCCAGCAGTGGGACAGCCGGGGAGCTGTTTTTT
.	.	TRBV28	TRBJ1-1	CASSLLPLGPGNTEAFF	TGTGCCAGCAGTTTACTACCCTTGGGTCCAGGGAACACTGAAGCTTTCTTT
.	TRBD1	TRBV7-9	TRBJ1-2	CASSSRQGPLANYGYTF	TGTGCCAGCAGCTCCCGACAGGGACCCTTAGCTAACTATGGCTACACCTTC
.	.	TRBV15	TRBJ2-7	CATSRETGSEQYF	TGTGCCACCAGCAGAGAGACAGGCTCAGAGCAGTACTTC
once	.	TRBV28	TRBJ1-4	CASTKGGAGEGKLFF	TGTGCCAGCACCAAGGGGGGTGCAGGGGAAGGAAAACTGTTTTTT
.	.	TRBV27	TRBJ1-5	CASRDSRNQPQHF	TGTGCCAGCAGGGACAGCCGCAATCAGCCCCAGCATTTT
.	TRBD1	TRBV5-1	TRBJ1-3	CASSAGGSSGGNTIYF	TGCGCCAGCAGCGCAGGGGGAAGCTCTGGTGGAAACACCATATATTTT
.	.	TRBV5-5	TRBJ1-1	CASSLDGAPREAFF	TGTGCCAGCAGCCTGGATGGGGCCCCGAGGGAAGCTTTCTTT
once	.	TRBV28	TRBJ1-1	CASSSTGIYTEAFF	TGTGCCAGCAGTTCGACAGGAATTTATACTGAAGCTTTCTTT
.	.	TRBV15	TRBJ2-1	CATSRSLRDEQFF	TGTGCCACCAGCAGATCGCTACGGGATGAGCAGTTCTTC
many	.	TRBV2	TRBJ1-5	CASSEALEGTWDQPQHF	TGTGCCAGCAGTGAAGCGCTGGAGGGGACTTGGGATCAGCCCCAGCATTTT
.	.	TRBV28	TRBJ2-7	CASNRGAGEQYF	TGTGCCAGCAACCGGGGGGCCGGAGAGCAGTACTTC
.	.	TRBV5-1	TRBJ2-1	CASSPGSYNEQFF	TGCGCCAGCAGCCCCGGGAGTTACAATGAGCAGTTCTTC
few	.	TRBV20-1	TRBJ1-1	CSAKQETEAFF	TGCAGTGCAAAACAGGAGACTGAAGCTTTCTTT
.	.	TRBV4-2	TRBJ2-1	CASSQEPGGSSYNEQFF	TGTGCCAGCAGCCAAGAACCCGGCGGTAGCTCCTACAATGAGCAGTTCTTC
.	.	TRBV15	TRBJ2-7	CATSSHSQGWSYEQYF	TGTGCCACCAGCAGCCACTCACAGGGATGGTCCTACGAGCAGTACTTC
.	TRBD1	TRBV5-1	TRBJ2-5	CASSLGPSDREETQYF	TGCGCCAGCAGCTTGGGGCCCTCGGACAGGGAGGAGACCCAGTACTTC
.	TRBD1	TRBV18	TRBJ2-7	CASSPTGTGGGEQYF	TGTGCCAGCTCACCGACCGGGACAGGGGGCGGTGAGCAGTACTTC
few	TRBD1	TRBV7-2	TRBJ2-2	CASSFEGASGELFF	TGTGCCAGCAGCTTCGAGGGGGCTAGCGGGGAGCTGTTTTTT
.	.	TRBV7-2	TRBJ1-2	CASGRDYGYTF	TGTGCCAGTGGACGGGACTATGGCTACACCTTC
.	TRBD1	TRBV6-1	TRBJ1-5	CASSLRQGEGQPQHF	TGTGCCAGCAGCCTAAGACAGGGGGAGGGTCAGCCCCAGCATTTT
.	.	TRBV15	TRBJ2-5	CATSRDKKREPPETQYF	TGTGCCACCAGCAGAGATAAGAAACGGGAGCCCCCAGAGACCCAGTACTTC
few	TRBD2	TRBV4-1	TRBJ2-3	CASSQLLAVDTQYF	TGCGCCAGCAGCCAGCTGCTAGCGGTAGATACGCAGTATTTT